This T cell receptor beta chain was retrieved from a study of monozygotic twins with cystic fibrosis. Study at large: With about 15 PCR cycles, barcoded libraries came from around 2.9 micrograms of fragmented DNA.

Points from the study as a whole: Unrelated CF individuals shared fewer identical clonotypes than monozygotic CF twins.

Measured with immunoSEQ multiplex PCR; TCRdb has only the in-frame clones, and not every one. The sample comprises roughly 35,000 clones, over 75% of which are singletons, and roughly 1.8% rests with the top ten. Points on this clone: Its target is not known.

V dropped 5 bases and J dropped 2 bases, with 16 bases sitting between them. The CDR3 is made up of 14 amino acids. Germline V gives CDR1 GTSNPN, CDR2 SVGIG (reference sequence). Sequencing was performed on blood. J is TRBJ2-7 and V is TRBV30; the D is unclear. The sequence came from a girl aged 2 to 10 with cystic fibrosis. CDR3 protein: CAWGNPAPTYEQYF. CDR3 nucleotide sequence: TGTGCCTGGGGTAACCCGGCCCCGACCTACGAGCAGTACTTC.